This T cell receptor (beta chain) was identified in a study of blood T cell repertoires in COVID-19 (dated by TCRdb to the early 2020s). With regard to the full study: Collaborator samples came from the United States, Italy and Spain and covered acute and convalescent phases of COVID-19. The prospective study material was composed of cDNA or gDNA derived from T cells, B-cell-depleted T cells, or PBMCs. The repertoires were released in a freely available public database meant as a resource for research on the immune response to SARS-CoV-2. Subjects who had been exposed to COVID-19, were actively infected with it, or had recovered from it provided the deeply sampled blood TCRbeta repertoires that made up the dataset. Where available, HLA class I and class II types were taken from metadata supplied by the sample provider and were not determined by assay-based typing. The sample metadata nearly always contained a de-identified subject ID, COVID-19 status, age in years and sex. Samples were obtained from the ongoing ImmuneRACE study (first 160 participants) and from some 1,200 subjects provided by 6 global collaborators. What the authors observed across the whole study: The amount of clinical and demographic metadata varied by source and participant and was provided uncurated.

Note on this clone: Its antigen remains undetermined. No qualities accompany the bases; no much larger clone lies one base away.

The collaborating institutions used their own protocols to collect whole blood in K2EDTA tubes. For TCRbeta analysis, collaborator samples were shipped as frozen whole blood, as isolated PBMCs, or as DNA extracted from either sample type. The germline V gene provides CDR1 SGHRS and CDR2 YFSETQ. The CDR3 spans 16 residues, from the cysteine through the phenylalanine. Solely the CDR3 DNA is kept, with 48 bases framed from the first base. V is pared back by 2 bases and J by 5 bases, with 17 bases lying between the germline termini. The immunoSEQ Assay, a bias-controlled multiplex PCR, was used to amplify TCRbeta CDR3 regions from genomic DNA. The study's processing was this. Nucleated cell counts per sample were estimated from amplification of reference gene primers within the assay. Sequence reads were collapsed and filtered to measure the absolute abundance of every unique TCRbeta CDR3 rearrangement. For each sample, productive Simpson clonality was calculated as the square root of Simpson's diversity index across productive rearrangements. The table was pulled from immuneACCESS by TCRdb, which kept in-frame rearrangements only. Such tables lose some clones; where checked, under half of the loss comes from unresolved V genes, and the rest has no known cause. That table supplies the V and J calls and clone size; D and trimming were determined from the DNA. This sample gives about 99,000 clones in total; over 70% of them show up just once. About 15% of the sample comes from the top ten.

The sequenced sample was peripheral blood. Rearrangement joined TRBV5-1 to TRBJ2-1; TRBD2 is perhaps the D gene, given 5 matching bases. The TCR comes from a man between 50 and 59 years old with acute or convalescent COVID-19. CDR3 reads: CASSFPPGAGNNEQFF. DNA sequence: TGCGCCAGCAGCTTCCCCCCCGGTGCGGGCAACAATGAGCAGTTCTTC.